These 13 T cell receptor beta chains came from one sample sequenced in a study of T cells in Graves' hyperthyroidism and ophthalmopathy. Amplification yielded TCR beta CDR3 regions, with RNA transcripts as the source. The study used the HTBI primer set for a first-round RT-PCR of the TCR CDR3. MiXCR, applied by TCRdb to the multiplex PCR reads, yields one record per CDR3 protein. The data show 350,000 to 450,000 distinct CDR3 sequences, with 17% seen just once and 34% held by the top ten. The sample consisted of blood. The receptors were gathered from a woman aged 25 to 45 with Graves' hyperthyroidism that later progressed to Graves' ophthalmopathy.

This clonotype showed up just a few times. The CDR3 region is CASSPGGDRDTGELFF. CDR3 sequence (DNA): TGTGCCAGCAGCCCGGGCGGAGACCGAGACACCGGGGAGCTGTTTTTT. V gene TRBV28 combines with J gene TRBJ2-2, with no clear D. The CDR3 is made up of 16 amino acids. The germline gives CDR1 MDHEN, CDR2 SYDVKM. The V gene lost 6 bases and the J gene lost 3 bases, with 17 bases spanning the gap. The full variable domain, with the rest looked up from reference TRBV28 and TRBJ2-2, is DVKVTQSSRYLVKRTGEKVFLECVQDMDHENMFWYRQDPGLGLRLIYFSYDVKMKEKGDIPEGYSVSREKKERFSLILESASTNQTSMYLCASSPGGDRDTGELFFGEGSRLTVL.

This clonotype came up many times. The CDR3 DNA reads TGTGCCAGCAGATCACAGGGTCGGCCCTACGAGCAGTACTTC. Its translation: CASRSQGRPYEQYF. The V gene is TRBV28, the J gene TRBJ2-7; D is perhaps TRBD1 (6 bases). There are 14 residues in the CDR3. The germline CDR1 and CDR2 sequences are MDHEN and SYDVKM. The germline V and J ends were trimmed by 6 bases and 2 bases, with 14 bases remaining between them.

In its sample, this clonotype was seen many times. The chain recombines TRBV6-2 or TRBV6-3 with TRBJ1-2; D perhaps matches TRBD1 (5 bases). This CDR3 has 12 residues. The V and J ends lost 7 bases and 6 bases respectively, with 12 bases between them. CDR1 and CDR2 (germline): MNHEY, SVGEGT. CDR3 residues: CASTQGRDGYTF. The CDR3 DNA reads TGTGCCAGCACGCAGGGACGGGATGGCTACACCTTC.

DNA for the CDR3: TGTGCCACTCAGGCCCTATCGTACAATGAGCAGTTCTTC. It translates to CATQALSYNEQFF. The chain employs TRBV15 and TRBJ2-1; D not certain. Trimming took 9 bases from V and 4 from J, leaving 13 bases between them. This CDR3 comprises 13 residues. CDR1 and CDR2 from the germline V gene are LNHNV and YYDKDF (reference sequence).

This clonotype was picked up many times. V is TRBV20-1 and J is TRBJ2-1, with D possibly matching TRBD2 (6 bases). Looked up from germline, CDR1 is DFQATT and CDR2 is SNEGSKA (reference sequence). V lost 5 bases, J lost 0 bases, and 17 bases lay in between. This CDR3 contains 16 residues. CDR3 nucleotides: TGCAGTGCTGCCGGGAGATTTTCAAGCTCCTACAATGAGCAGTTCTTC. It codes for CSAAGRFSSSYNEQFF.

The genes are TRBV29-1 and TRBJ1-1; D not certain. Germline loops: CDR1 SQVTM, CDR2 ANQGSEA. Trimming took 5 bases from V and 0 from J, leaving 10 bases between them. This CDR3 spans 13 amino acids. The CDR3 reads CSVIMRMNTEAFF. The CDR3 nucleotides are TGCAGCGTTATCATGAGAATGAACACTGAAGCTTTCTTT. Complete variable domain (other parts from reference TRBV29-1 and TRBJ1-1): SAVISQKPSRDICQRGTSLTIQCQVDSQVTMMFWYRQQPGQSLTLIATANQGSEATYESGFVIDKFPISRPNLTFSTLTVSNMSPEDSSIYLCSVIMRMNTEAFFGQGTRLTVV.

This clonotype has ten or more counts. V usage is TRBV19 and J usage is TRBJ2-5; TRBD2 is a possible D gene (6 bases). Trimming shortened V by 3 bases and J by 4 bases, and 18 bases separated the two germline ends. Germline CDR1 reads LNHDA; CDR2 reads SQIVND (reference sequence). The CDR3 consists of 16 residues. The CDR3: CASSISFRDFPETQYF. CDR3 nucleotides: TGTGCCAGTAGTATTTCCTTCCGGGACTTTCCAGAGACCCAGTACTTC.

J is TRBJ1-1 and V is TRBV19; D might be TRBD1 (5 bases). The CDR3 consists of 13 residues. V lost 3 bases and J 7 bases, leaving 12 bases between the germline ends. Germline lookup yields CDR1 LNHDA and CDR2 SQIVND (reference sequence). CDR3 region: CASSISGVGEAFF. The DNA for the CDR3 is TGTGCCAGTAGTATTTCGGGGGTTGGTGAAGCTTTCTTT.

This clonotype was seen only a few times. The chain carries TRBV29-1 and TRBJ1-1; D possibly corresponds to TRBD1 (6 bases). This CDR3 has 17 residues. CDR1 and CDR2 from the germline V gene are SQVTM and ANQGSEA. The V end was cut by 3 bases, the J end by 4 bases, with 24 bases between. The CDR3, as DNA: TGCAGCGTTGAGTCAGCTGAGGGGGACGGAACGAGCACTGAAGCTTTCTTT. Protein sequence: CSVESAEGDGTSTEAFF.

The genes are TRBV7-9 and TRBJ1-2; D perhaps matches TRBD1 (6 bases). CDR1 is SEHNR, CDR2 FQNEAQ, per germline (reference sequence). This CDR3 is 16 amino acids long. Trimming removed 1 base from V and 4 bases from J, with 16 bases in between. The CDR3 bases are TGTGCCAGCAGCTTAGATGGGGGGGGCGTAGGCTATGGCTACACCTTC. As protein: CASSLDGGGVGYGYTF.

The V gene is TRBV7-9, the J gene TRBJ2-7, with unresolved D. The CDR3 length is 14 residues. Germline loops: CDR1 SEHNR, CDR2 FQNEAQ (reference sequence). Deletions cut 4 bases from V and 3 bases from J, with 13 bases between. The CDR3 spells CASSSDPMSYEQYF. DNA of the CDR3: TGTGCCAGCAGCTCCGACCCAATGAGCTACGAGCAGTACTTC.

At least ten counts were recorded for this clonotype. The chain links TRBV12-3 or TRBV12-4 to TRBJ1-4; D might be TRBD1 (6 bases). The CDR3 is made up of 17 amino acids. Deletions cut 0 bases from V and 7 bases from J, with 18 bases between. The chain's CDR3 is CASSLARPTGLSEKLFF. In DNA, the CDR3 is TGTGCCAGCAGTTTAGCCCGACCGACAGGATTGAGTGAAAAACTGTTTTTT.

The rearrangement uses TRBV11-2 and TRBJ2-7; 12 bases line up with TRBD2. Germline CDR1 SGHAT, CDR2 FQNNGV. There are 16 residues in the CDR3. Trimming at V came to 1 base and at J to 4 bases, leaving 5 bases not matched to a gene. The CDR3 region is CASSLGLAGGQYEQYF. As DNA, the CDR3 is TGTGCCAGCAGCTTAGGGCTAGCGGGAGGGCAATACGAGCAGTACTTC.